One and the same sample provided the 30 T cell receptor beta chains below, sequenced in a study of T cell changes during pregnancy in multiple sclerosis. TCRdb's copy holds only in-frame clones and misses some; the assay was immunoSEQ multiplex PCR. The table includes tens of thousands of clones, roughly 86% detected once. The specimen comprised peripheral blood, sampled in the first trimester of pregnancy. Receptor source: a female donor with multiple sclerosis, enrolled in a pregnancy study.

The chain is built from TRBV5-1 and TRBJ1-4; 9 nucleotides match TRBD1. Germline V CDR1 and CDR2: SGHRS, YFSETQ. This CDR3 has 16 amino acids. Trimming took 2 bases from V and 3 from J; bases not matched to a gene: 5. DNA for the CDR3: TGCGCCAGCAGCTTCGGGACAGGGAGAGCTAATGAAAAACTGTTTTTT. It is translated as CASSFGTGRANEKLFF.

The genes are TRBV18 and TRBJ2-5, with unresolved D. CDR3 length equals 13 residues. The germline CDR1 and CDR2 sequences are KGHSH and LQKENI. V was pared by 3 bases and J by 1 base, with 6 bases between. CDR3 DNA: TGTGCCAGCTCACCCAACAGCCAAGAGACCCAGTACTTC. This sequence encodes CASSPNSQETQYF.

This rearrangement joins TRBV28 to TRBJ1-2; the D is unclear. Trimming cost V 3 bases and J 2 bases, with 10 bases left between them. The germline V gene encodes CDR1 MDHEN and CDR2 SYDVKM. This CDR3 is built from 14 residues. The CDR3 spells CASSLDGQNYGYTF. DNA of the CDR3: TGTGCCAGCAGTTTGGATGGGCAGAACTATGGCTACACCTTC.

The CDR3 DNA reads as TGTGCCAGCAGCGTAGATAGTAATTCACCCCTCCACTTT. Encoded protein: CASSVDSNSPLHF. The chain couples TRBV9 to TRBJ1-6; D remains ambiguous. The ends were cut back, 0 bases at V and 6 bases at J, with 4 bases in the middle. Germline CDR1 and CDR2: SGDLS and YYNGEE. This CDR3 contains 13 residues.

The CDR3 DNA is TGTGCCAGCGCTGGGACTAGCGGATCCTACGAGCAGTACTTC. As protein: CASAGTSGSYEQYF. The chain combines TRBV7-6 with TRBJ2-7; 11 bases align to TRBD2. The CDR3 consists of 14 residues. The ends lost 8 bases at V and 1 base at J; junction bases unmatched: 4. Germline values: CDR1 SGHVS, CDR2 FNYEAQ.

V and J are TRBV2 and TRBJ1-1, with D hard to call. With 6 bases removed from V and 6 bases from J, the gap between germline ends came to 11 bases. CDR1 is SNHLY, CDR2 FYNNEI, per germline. The CDR3 length is 12 residues. The CDR3 protein is CASRGSLPEAFF. CDR3 nucleotides: TGTGCCAGCAGAGGGAGTCTACCTGAAGCTTTCTTT. Based on the CDR3 plus reference TRBV2 and TRBJ1-1, the full variable domain is EPEVTQTPSHQVTQMGQEVILRCVPISNHLYFYWYRQILGQKVEFLVSFYNNEISEKSEIFDDQFSVERPDGSNFTLKIRSTKLEDSAMYFCASRGSLPEAFFGQGTRLTVV.

The chain is built from TRBV6-8 and TRBJ1-3, with D hard to call. The V gene's germline CDR1 is MNHGY and CDR2 SAAAGT. Trimming took 2 bases from V and 3 from J, leaving 20 bases between them. This CDR3 has 18 amino acids. This CDR3 is CASSYKIREAMLGNTIYF. The CDR3 DNA follows: TGTGCCAGCAGTTACAAGATCCGGGAAGCGATGCTTGGAAACACCATATATTTT.

This rearrangement joins TRBV19 to TRBJ1-3, with D hard to call. Trimming took 0 bases from V and 1 from J, leaving 7 bases between them. The CDR3 sequence is 15 residues long. CDR1 LNHDA and CDR2 SQIVND come from the germline V gene (reference sequence). The CDR3 reads CASSIEGGSGNTIYF. In DNA form, the CDR3 reads TGTGCCAGTAGTATAGAGGGAGGGTCTGGAAACACCATATATTTT.

The rearrangement joins TRBV15 to TRBJ2-1; 7 bases line up with TRBD2. The CDR3 runs 16 residues. Trimming took 8 bases from V and 7 from J; bases not matched to a gene: 17. Germline CDR1 reads LNHNV; CDR2 reads YYDKDF (reference sequence). CDR3 DNA: TGTGCCACCGCTACCCGCGGCGGGGGAGTCGGTAATGAGCAGTTCTTC. Encoded protein: CATATRGGGVGNEQFF.

V usage is TRBV19 and J usage is TRBJ2-1; 7 nucleotides agree with TRBD1. This CDR3 region has 16 residues. Germline CDR1 LNHDA, CDR2 SQIVND (reference sequence). Germline trimming cut 5 bases from V and 7 bases from J; bases unmatched to any gene: 14. The CDR3 spells CASSQSRQGWQNEQFF. The CDR3 DNA reads as TGTGCCAGTAGTCAATCCCGACAGGGTTGGCAAAATGAGCAGTTCTTC.

V and J are TRBV30 and TRBJ1-1; 8 bases map to TRBD1. The J segment lost 1 base and the V segment lost 8 bases, leaving 6 bases of the junction unmatched. This CDR3 is 13 amino acids long. Germline values: CDR1 GTSNPN, CDR2 SVGIG (reference sequence). The CDR3 region has the DNA TGTGCCGATCACAGGGGGTGGAACACTGAAGCTTTCTTT. It specifies CADHRGWNTEAFF.

The J gene is TRBJ1-3, the V gene TRBV6-1; 7 bases fit TRBD1. Germline CDR1 MNHNS, CDR2 SASEGT. V dropped 0 bases and J dropped 6; count of bases not matched to a gene: 8. The CDR3 has 16 amino acids. The CDR3 region is CASSEATDRWENTIYF. CDR3 bases: TGTGCCAGCAGTGAAGCTACGGACAGGTGGGAAAACACCATATATTTT.

The chain has TRBV5-1 and TRBJ2-1; D possibly corresponds to TRBD1 (5 bases). This CDR3 is built from 13 residues. V was cut by 0 bases and J by 6 bases, with 7 bases left in between. Germline V gene lookup returns CDR1 SGHRS and CDR2 YFSETQ. DNA for the CDR3: TGCGCCAGCAGCTTGGTAGGGGCCAATGAGCAGTTCTTC. Encoded protein: CASSLVGANEQFF.

The rearrangement uses TRBV7-9 and TRBJ2-3; 8 bases are a match to TRBD2. This CDR3 has 13 residues. Looked up from germline, CDR1 is SEHNR and CDR2 is FQNEAQ (reference sequence). V shed 11 bases and J 2 bases; nucleotides not matched to a gene: 6. CDR3 sequence reads: CAAGSGTTDTQYF. CDR3 sequence (DNA): TGTGCCGCGGGTAGCGGGACCACAGATACGCAGTATTTT.

The chain joins TRBV27 to TRBJ2-7; possibly TRBD1 for D (6 bases). Germline CDR1 MNHEY, CDR2 SMNVEV (reference sequence). V lost 6 bases and J lost 1, with 16 bases in between. There are 15 residues in the CDR3. CDR3 DNA: TGTGCCAGCAGGAAAGGGGGTGGCCCTTCCTACGAGCAGTACTTC. Protein sequence: CASRKGGGPSYEQYF.

The chain employs TRBV28 and TRBJ1-4; D gene ambiguous. The germline V gene encodes CDR1 MDHEN and CDR2 SYDVKM. This CDR3 contains 15 residues. Trimming shortened V by 8 bases and J by 5 bases, and 18 bases separated the two germline ends. The CDR3 DNA reads TGTGCCAGCCGCAGAGGGTGGCGGTTGAATGAAAAACTGTTTTTT. Translating gives CASRRGWRLNEKLFF. Supplemented by reference TRBV28 and TRBJ1-4, the full variable domain reads DVKVTQSSRYLVKRTGEKVFLECVQDMDHENMFWYRQDPGLGLRLIYFSYDVKMKEKGDIPEGYSVSREKKERFSLILESASTNQTSMYLCASRRGWRLNEKLFFGSGTQLSVL.

J is TRBJ2-2 and V is TRBV7-9; maybe TRBD1 (6 bases). The V end lost 3 bases, the J end lost 0 bases, and 8 bases lay between the germline ends. CDR3 length: 15 amino acids. Per germline, CDR1 SEHNR and CDR2 FQNEAQ (reference sequence). The CDR3 here is CASSLKGANTGELFF. The CDR3 DNA reads as TGTGCCAGCAGCTTGAAGGGGGCGAACACCGGGGAGCTGTTTTTT.

The table lists this clone with a few counts. This chain links TRBV5-4 with TRBJ2-5, with TRBD2 matching over 12 bases. V lost 4 bases, J lost 5 bases, and 18 bases stayed unmatched. Germline lookup yields CDR1 SGHNT and CDR2 YYREEE (reference sequence). The CDR3 is made up of 19 amino acids. CDR3 DNA: TGTGCCAGCAGCCGCTCGAACGGAGGACTAGCGGGATCATTCGAGACCCAGTACTTC. Residues: CASSRSNGGLAGSFETQYF.

The chain couples TRBV4-1 to TRBJ2-5; D is undetermined. V lost 4 bases and J lost 5, with 5 bases in between. The CDR3 is 11 amino acids. Germline CDR1 MGHRA, CDR2 YSYEKL. CDR3 DNA sequence: TGCGCCAGCAGCCCCGGGGAGACCCAGTACTTC. It translates to CASSPGETQYF.

The chain links TRBV27 to TRBJ2-1; TRBD2 is a possible D gene (6 bases). The V and J ends lost 2 bases and 6 bases respectively, with 14 bases between them. This CDR3 spans 15 amino acids. Germline V gives CDR1 MNHEY, CDR2 SMNVEV (reference sequence). The chain's CDR3 is CASSLKLAGINEQFF. The DNA of the CDR3 is TGTGCCAGCAGTTTAAAACTAGCTGGAATCAATGAGCAGTTCTTC.

The gene calls are TRBV7-2 and TRBJ2-4; TRBD2 matches 7 bases. CDR3 length: 16 amino acids. Germline V gene data show CDR1 as SGHTA and CDR2 as FQGNSA. V gave up 4 bases and J gave up 0 bases; unmatched junction bases: 6. For the CDR3, the DNA is TGTGCCAGCAGCTCAAAGCGGGATCTAGCCAAAAACATTCAGTACTTC. Its translation is CASSSKRDLAKNIQYF. The whole variable domain, filled in from reference TRBV7-2 and TRBJ2-4, reads GAGVSQSPSNKVTEKGKDVELRCDPISGHTALYWYRQSLGQGLEFLIYFQGNSAPDKSGLPSDRFSAERTGGSVSTLTIQRTQQEDSAVYLCASSSKRDLAKNIQYFGAGTRLSVL.

J is TRBJ2-5 and V is TRBV9, with 9 bases lining up with TRBD1. The V gene's germline CDR1 is SGDLS and CDR2 YYNGEE. The CDR3 spans 14 residues. J gave up 3 bases and V 0 bases, and 0 bases lay outside the gene matches. The CDR3 spells CASSVGTGEETQYF. DNA for the CDR3: TGTGCCAGCAGCGTAGGGACAGGGGAAGAGACCCAGTACTTC.

The chain couples TRBV28 to TRBJ2-7; 7 bases fit TRBD2. Germline lookup yields CDR1 MDHEN and CDR2 SYDVKM. This CDR3 has 13 residues. V lost 6 bases to trimming and J lost 2 bases; unmatched junction nucleotides: 4. DNA for the CDR3: TGTGCCAGCAGCCCCGGGACTACCTACGAGCAGTACTTC. This gives the protein CASSPGTTYEQYF.

This clone was recorded only once. The rearrangement joins TRBV5-6 to TRBJ1-1; D call uncertain. The CDR3 is made up of 13 amino acids. Germline V gene sequence: CDR1 SGHDT, CDR2 YYEEEE. V gave up 2 bases and J gave up 3 bases, with 8 bases separating them. This CDR3 is CASSFQAYTEAFF. CDR3 in DNA: TGTGCCAGCAGCTTCCAGGCCTACACTGAAGCTTTCTTT.

J is TRBJ1-1 and V is TRBV2; D not resolved. CDR3 length: 16 residues. The V gene's germline CDR1 is SNHLY and CDR2 FYNNEI. The germline V and J ends were trimmed by 4 bases and 1 base, with 16 bases remaining between them. In DNA, the CDR3 is TGTGCCAGCAGTGTTCTGCGAGGGAACTGGAACACTGAAGCTTTCTTT. Translation: CASSVLRGNWNTEAFF. Full variable domain (outside the CDR3, taken from reference TRBV2 and TRBJ1-1): EPEVTQTPSHQVTQMGQEVILRCVPISNHLYFYWYRQILGQKVEFLVSFYNNEISEKSEIFDDQFSVERPDGSNFTLKIRSTKLEDSAMYFCASSVLRGNWNTEAFFGQGTRLTVV.

The V and J genes are TRBV18 and TRBJ1-5, with a tentative D call TRBD1 (5 bases). The CDR3 contains 13 residues. Trimming took 6 bases from V and 5 from J, leaving 11 bases between them. In germline, CDR1 is KGHSH, CDR2 LQKENI. CDR3 in amino acids: CASSPDSDQPQHF. The DNA for the CDR3 is TGTGCCAGCTCGCCCGACAGCGATCAGCCCCAGCATTTT.

Judged by abundance, this clone is medium-sized. The rearrangement uses TRBV10-2 and TRBJ2-3; 13 nucleotides match TRBD2. CDR1 is WSHSY and CDR2 is SAAADI in the germline V gene. This CDR3 has 15 residues. Trimming removed 2 bases from V and 8 bases from J; junction bases left unmatched: 4. The CDR3 is CASSEGLAGDRTQYF. The CDR3 coding sequence is TGCGCCAGCAGTGAGGGACTAGCGGGAGACCGTACGCAGTATTTT.

A single count supports this clone. A read error may account for a junction end that differs from germline. The chain links TRBV30 to TRBJ2-5; D is undetermined. From germline, CDR1 is GTSNPN and CDR2 SVGIG (reference sequence). This CDR3 is 13 amino acids long. CDR3 in amino acids: CAWSSPAREAQYF. As DNA, the CDR3 is TGTGCCTGGAGCTCCCCTGCCCGAGAGGCCCAGTACTTC.

The genes are TRBV5-1 and TRBJ2-1; 9 bases line up with TRBD2. The V and J ends lost 0 bases and 15 bases, in that order; junction bases with no gene match: 13. The CDR3 spans 15 residues. From germline, CDR1 is SGHRS and CDR2 YFSETQ. CDR3 sequence: CASSLGTSAQGWWFF. The CDR3, as DNA: TGCGCCAGCAGCTTGGGGACTAGCGCCCAGGGATGGTGGTTCTTC. Based on the CDR3 plus reference TRBV5-1 and TRBJ2-1, the full variable domain is KAGVTQTPRYLIKTRGQQVTLSCSPISGHRSVSWYQQTPGQGLQFLFEYFSETQRNKGNFPGRFSGRQFSNSRSEMNVSTLELGDSALYLCASSLGTSAQGWWFFGPGTRLTVL.

The chain carries TRBV5-4 and TRBJ1-1; TRBD1 is a possible D gene (6 bases). Germline V gene sequence: CDR1 SGHNT, CDR2 YYREEE (reference sequence). The germline V and J ends were trimmed by 0 bases and 0 bases, with 9 bases remaining between them. The CDR3 covers 15 residues. CDR3 loop: CASSLARGMNTEAFF. The CDR3 region has the DNA TGTGCCAGCAGCTTGGCCAGGGGCATGAACACTGAAGCTTTCTTT. Full variable domain (rest looked up from reference TRBV5-4 and TRBJ1-1): ETGVTQSPTHLIKTRGQQVTLRCSSQSGHNTVSWYQQALGQGPQFIFQYYREEENGRGNFPPRFSGLQFPNYSSELNVNALELDDSALYLCASSLARGMNTEAFFGQGTRLTVV.